Shown below are 8 T cell receptor beta chains from a single sample sequenced in a study of neurological immune-mediated disorders. TCRdb ran MiXCR on the 5' RACE reads and lists one entry per CDR3 protein. The profile shows 28,000 or so distinct CDR3 sequences, more than 14% of them singletons. The source material was PBMCs. These TCRs come from a man aged 65-85 years in good health.

This clonotype was seen a handful of times. The V call is TRBV19, the J call TRBJ1-2; unclear D gene. V gave up 6 bases and J gave up 2 bases, with 10 bases separating them. The germline V gene has CDR1 LNHDA and CDR2 SQIVND (reference sequence). This CDR3 is built from 13 residues. CDR3 sequence: CASSGSLNYGYTF. The CDR3 bases are TGTGCCAGTAGCGGCAGTCTAAACTATGGCTACACCTTC.

This clonotype has only a few counts. The rearrangement uses TRBV2 and TRBJ2-3; TRBD1 agrees at 8 bases. CDR3 length equals 14 residues. In germline, CDR1 is SNHLY, CDR2 FYNNEI. With V trimmed by 5 bases and J by 0 bases, 1 base remained unmatched. Here the CDR3 DNA reads TGTGCCAGCAGTCGGGACAGGAGCACAGATACGCAGTATTTT. Protein product: CASSRDRSTDTQYF. The full variable domain, completed using reference TRBV2 and TRBJ2-3, is EPEVTQTPSHQVTQMGQEVILRCVPISNHLYFYWYRQILGQKVEFLVSFYNNEISEKSEIFDDQFSVERPDGSNFTLKIRSTKLEDSAMYFCASSRDRSTDTQYFGPGTRLTVL.

This clonotype was recorded at least ten times. V usage is TRBV27 and J usage is TRBJ1-2, with D perhaps TRBD1 (5 bases). The CDR3 extends over 14 amino acids. Per the germline V gene, CDR1 is MNHEY and CDR2 is SMNVEV (reference sequence). V was clipped by 5 bases and J by 4 bases, with 14 bases between them. The CDR3 spells CASSPLGTVYGYTF. CDR3 nucleotides: TGTGCCAGCAGTCCTCTCGGGACGGTCTATGGCTACACCTTC.

In this sample, this clonotype turned up many times. This sequence joins TRBV25-1 and TRBJ1-4; D is unclear. The germline CDR1 and CDR2 sequences are MGHDK and SYGVNS. This CDR3 contains 13 residues. Trimming pared 0 bases from V and 8 bases from J, leaving 7 bases between. CDR3 amino acids: CASSEYGKEKLFF. Written as DNA, the CDR3 is TGTGCCAGCAGTGAATATGGGAAGGAAAAACTGTTTTTT.

This clonotype was recorded many times. This chain uses TRBV20-1 with TRBJ1-1; perhaps TRBD1 as D (6 bases). Deletions cut 4 bases from V and 0 bases from J, with 15 bases between. CDR3 size: 15 residues. CDR1 and CDR2 from the germline V gene are DFQATT and SNEGSKA (reference sequence). This CDR3 is CSANQGSYMNTEAFF. The DNA for the CDR3 is TGCAGTGCTAATCAGGGGTCCTACATGAACACTGAAGCTTTCTTT.

Many counts were recorded for this clonotype. The gene calls are TRBV24-1 and TRBJ2-2, with D possibly being TRBD1 (6 bases). The CDR3 covers 16 residues. The germline gives CDR1 KGHDR, CDR2 SFDVKD. V was trimmed by 0 bases and J by 7 bases, leaving 14 bases between them. CDR3 in DNA: TGTGCCACCAGTGATTTGGCTGGGGGCAAAGGCGGGGAGCTGTTTTTT. Translated: CATSDLAGGKGGELFF.

This clonotype was recorded at least ten times. V usage is TRBV7-3 and J usage is TRBJ1-6; D may be TRBD1 (5 bases). From germline, CDR1 is SGHTA and CDR2 FQGTGA. The CDR3 consists of 14 residues. Trimming pared 2 bases from V and 6 bases from J, leaving 8 bases between. CDR3 sequence (DNA): TGTGCCAGCAGCTTACTAGGGACTAATTCACCCCTCCACTTT. It encodes CASSLLGTNSPLHF.

This clonotype was found many times. V usage is TRBV7-3 and J usage is TRBJ1-5, with D uncertain. This CDR3 is 14 amino acids long. The germline gives CDR1 SGHTA, CDR2 FQGTGA. Deletions cut 0 bases from V and 7 bases from J, with 10 bases between. CDR3 nucleotide sequence: TGTGCCAGCAGCTTAACAGGGTATGGGCAGCCCCAGCATTTT. Translation gives CASSLTGYGQPQHF.